The 2 T cell receptor beta chains given below trace back to one sample, sequenced in a study of blood T cell repertoires in COVID-19. Generated by immunoSEQ multiplex PCR, the TCRdb table keeps only in-frame clones and is missing some. The sample consists of 60,000 to 85,000 clones, about 92% of them appearing once. The sample comprised peripheral blood. Every receptor here comes from a man aged 45-60 years with acute or convalescent COVID-19.

As concerns this clone: The identical CDR3 is also encoded by other nucleotide sequences in the sample. J is TRBJ1-1 and V is TRBV21-1. TRBV21-1 is flagged as a pseudogene. The CDR3 consists of 13 residues. In DNA form, the CDR3 reads TGTGCCAGCAGCAAAAGTGAGGGTACTGAAGCTTTCTTT. Translated, it gives CASSKSEGTEAFF.

The V call is TRBV3-1 (or the pseudogene TRBV3-2), the J call TRBJ1-1; possibly TRBD1 for D (5 bases). Trimming took off 2 bases at V and 1 base at J, with 17 bases between the two ends. The germline gives CDR1 LGHDT, CDR2 YNNKEL (reference sequence). The CDR3 is made up of 17 amino acids. This chain's CDR3 is CASSQFGAGGRNTEAFF. Here the CDR3 DNA reads TGTGCCAGCAGCCAATTCGGGGCGGGGGGTAGGAACACTGAAGCTTTCTTT.